This paragraph covers one T cell receptor beta chain sequence. The data were taken from a study of shared clonotypes between healthy human individuals. Background on the study: A couple of women and three men aged 18 to 49 made up the donors.

The V gene's germline CDR1 is MGHRA and CDR2 YSYEKL. V was pared by 0 bases and J by 9 bases, with 12 bases between. The CDR3 has 13 amino acids. CD8 cells regarded as naive lacked CD45RO, were positively chosen for CCR7, and omitted terminally differentiated effector memory CD45RA+ cells. Measured with immunoSEQ multiplex PCR; TCRdb has only the in-frame clones, and not every one. The sample has some 2.1 million clones, less than 95% seen once; the top ten hold around 1.1%. Sequences were obtained from naive CD8+ T cells sorted from blood. The chain employs TRBV4-1 and TRBJ2-7; TRBD2 is a possible D gene (5 bases). The sequence was obtained from a man between 18 and 35 years old in good health. CDR3 region: CASSQDLGEGQYF. CDR3 DNA sequence: TGCGCCAGCAGCCAAGATTTGGGCGAGGGGCAGTACTTC.